The rows below give T cell receptor beta chains drawn from one sample of a study of cytomegalovirus exposure and HLA in healthy donors. Assay used: immunoSEQ multiplex PCR; TCRdb lists only in-frame clones, some missing. This sample has more than 95,000 clones; about 86% occur once, and the top ten carry over 3%. Sequenced material: PBMCs. The receptors here all came from a woman younger than 30 in good health and CMV-seropositive. Each CDR3 is given with its conserved first and last residue. A D gene is named only where the DNA matches it firmly.

d_call cdr3_length j_call v_call cdr3_nt cdr3_aa
TRBD2 15 TRBJ2-4 TRBV6-1 TGTGCCAGCAGTCCACAGGGACTAGTGAAAAACATTCAGTACTTC CASSPQGLVKNIQYF
TRBD2 15 TRBJ2-7 TRBV2 TGTGCCAGCAGTAGAGCGGGGTCGAGCTCCTACGAGCAGTACTTC CASSRAGSSSYEQYF
TRBD1 15 TRBJ1-1 TRBV29-1 TGCAGCGTTGAAGAGTGGGGGACAGGGGGCACTGAAGCTTTCTTT CSVEEWGTGGTEAFF
TRBD2 15 TRBJ2-1 TRBV5-1 TGCGCCAGCAGGGGGCGACTAGCGCCATACAATGAGCAGTTCTTC CASRGRLAPYNEQFF
. 13 TRBJ2-7 TRBV10-3 TGTGCCATCAGTGCTGGAGGAGACTACGAGCAGTACTTC CAISAGGDYEQYF
TRBD2 14 TRBJ2-5 TRBV9 TGTGCCAGCAGCATTAGCGGGGACCAAGAGACCCAGTACTTC CASSISGDQETQYF
. 13 TRBJ2-2 TRBV5-5 TGTGCCAGCATAGGAGGGGTTGGCGGGGAGCTGTTTTTT CASIGGVGGELFF
. 13 TRBJ1-1 TRBV19 TGTGCCAGTAGTAGTTCGGGGAACACTGAAGCTTTCTTT CASSSSGNTEAFF
TRBD2 15 TRBJ2-5 TRBV9 TGTGCCAGCAGCCCCACTAGCGGGAACCAAGAGACCCAGTACTTC CASSPTSGNQETQYF
. 16 TRBJ1-4 TRBV4-1 TGCGCCAGCAGCCAAACTAGGAGACCTACTAATGAAAAACTGTTTTTT CASSQTRRPTNEKLFF
TRBD2 15 TRBJ2-7 TRBV5-1 TGCGCCAGCAGCCCAGGGACTAGCGGGAGGTACGAGCAGTACTTC CASSPGTSGRYEQYF
. 15 TRBJ2-7 TRBV5-6 TGTGCCAGCAGCCCGGCGGGGAGCGTAAGGAACGAGCAGTACTTC CASSPAGSVRNEQYF